This entry describes one T cell receptor (beta chain). This entry comes from a study of blood T cell repertoires in COVID-19. As for the study in general: COVID-19 samples, acute and convalescent, were from the United States, Italy and Spain. T cells, B-cell-depleted T cells, or PBMCs supplied cDNA or gDNA.

Original data processing: How many nucleated cells were present was estimated from reference gene primer amplification. Only in-frame clones appear in the TCRdb table, and some are missing; sequencing was by immunoSEQ multiplex PCR. V and J calls and clone size come straight from that table; D and trimming were deduced from the DNA. In the table there are some 21,000 clones, around 80% of which are singletons. Sequencing was done on a sample of peripheral blood. The TCR comes from a man between 60 and 70 years old with active COVID-19.

CDR3 in DNA: TGCGCCAGCAGCTCCTTACAGCACTACGAGCAGTACTTC. It is translated as CASSSLQHYEQYF. The chain employs TRBV5-1 and TRBJ2-7; D gene ambiguous. Germline CDR1 is SGHRS and CDR2 is YFSETQ. V dropped 3 bases and J dropped 3 bases, with 10 bases sitting between them. This CDR3 comprises 13 residues.